This T cell receptor beta chain was found in a study of T-cell memory formation after mild COVID-19. Study results and caveats: Contracting clones, day 15 to 85, had balanced CD4/CD8, and later expanders favored CD4+. The pre-infection memory compartment contained some responding clones, suggesting cross-reactive memory joined.

Germline-derived CDR1 and CDR2 are SGHVS and FQNEAQ. V dropped 8 bases and J dropped 0 bases, with 12 bases sitting between them. The CDR3 has 14 amino acids. Comments on this clonotype: Its target is unknown.

One entry per CDR3 protein, called by TCRdb with MiXCR from the 5' RACE reads. Here the sample spans roughly 150,000 distinct CDR3 sequences, about 14% being singletons. Sequencing was carried out using PBMCs or a T cell subset sorted from them (not recorded which). The receptor was isolated from an adult woman who had mild COVID-19 (a few samples of this study predate the infection). Cell type and time point are not known. The chain is built from TRBV7-8 and TRBJ2-3, with a weak D call TRBD2 (5 bases). CDR3 sequence: CASHQTGSTDTQYF. The CDR3 nucleotides read TGTGCCAGCCACCAAACGGGGAGCACAGATACGCAGTATTTT.